This T cell receptor beta chain emerged from a study of cytomegalovirus exposure and HLA in healthy donors. The study, taken as a whole, reports: Confirmation was obtained in vitro that three CMV-associated chains are specific for CMV antigens. Rates of TCR association differed by HLA locus in a later analysis, with DRB1 highest and HLA-C lowest. TCR beta V segments were, for the most part, productive about 87% or about 30% of the time in an earlier analysis.

This clone showed up just once. Its antigen is currently unknown. The PCR employed 60 Vbeta primers together with 13 Jbeta primers. Some clones are missing from TCRdb's copy, which holds only in-frame ones; the method was immunoSEQ multiplex PCR. This table holds over 150,000 clones, roughly four fifths found once. This clonotype originated in a girl aged 10 to 17 in good health and CMV-seropositive. Source material: PBMCs.

CDR3 DNA: TGCAGCGCGAAGACAGGGGGCGCGGAAGCTTTCTTT. Its translation is CSAKTGGAEAFF. This chain connects TRBV29-1 to TRBJ1-1, with 10 bases that match TRBD1. This CDR3 is 12 amino acids long. Losses at the gene ends were 7 bases for V and 8 bases for J; bases not matched to a gene: 7. Germline lookup yields CDR1 SQVTM and CDR2 ANQGSEA.